This TCR beta chain emerged from a study of spatial heterogeneity in lung cancer. Study overall: Combinations of a unique TCR and a UMI were tallied in raw reads, and on average each appeared more than ten times.

CDR1 is SGHTA and CDR2 is FQGTGA in the germline V gene. Trimming pared 2 bases from V and 2 bases from J, leaving 12 bases between. The CDR3 is 15 amino acids. Time point here: blood at routine non-recurrence follow-up after resection. TCRdb called the 5' RACE reads again in MiXCR, with one record for every CDR3 protein. The sample lists over 70,000 distinct CDR3 sequences; 7.5% to 10% were seen once. This sequence was found in a female donor with early-stage non-small cell lung cancer. The starting material was PBMCs, obtained at follow-up. The gene calls are TRBV7-3 and TRBJ1-2; D might be TRBD1 (6 bases). The CDR3 nucleotides read TGTGCCAGCAGCTTATCGACAGGAGAGAACTATGGCTACACCTTC. It codes for CASSLSTGENYGYTF. The full variable domain, with the rest looked up from reference TRBV7-3 and TRBJ1-2, is GAGVSQTPSNKVTEKGKYVELRCDPISGHTALYWYRQSLGQGPEFLIYFQGTGAADDSGLPNDRFFAVRPEGSVSTLKIQRTERGDSAVYLCASSLSTGENYGYTFGSGTRLTVV.